The 19 T cell receptor beta chains below were found in one sample sequenced in a study of blood T cell repertoires in COVID-19. Produced via immunoSEQ multiplex PCR; TCRdb's table is partial and in-frame only. The sample has 130,000 or so clones; roughly 80% are singletons. The sample was peripheral blood. All receptors come from a woman of 80 years or more with acute or convalescent COVID-19.

The chain uses TRBV4-1 and TRBJ1-5; 11 bases fit TRBD1. The junction had 8 bases not matched to a gene; V was cut back by 3 bases and J by 4 bases. Germline V gives CDR1 MGHRA, CDR2 YSYEKL. The CDR3 spans 17 residues. Here the CDR3 reads CASSQRAGTGGNQPQHF. CDR3 DNA: TGCGCCAGCAGCCAGCGAGCCGGGACAGGGGGTAATCAGCCCCAGCATTTT.

The rearrangement links TRBV18 to TRBJ1-2, with 7 bases identical to TRBD1. The CDR3 runs 16 residues. Germline V gene lookup returns CDR1 KGHSH and CDR2 LQKENI. J lost 3 bases, V lost 6 bases, and 13 bases had no gene match. CDR3 in amino acids: CASSSDRVPGDYGYTF. For the CDR3, the DNA is TGTGCCAGCTCCTCCGACAGGGTCCCTGGGGACTATGGCTACACCTTC.

The chain employs TRBV19 and TRBJ1-6; 7 nucleotides align to TRBD1. Germline V gene sequence: CDR1 LNHDA, CDR2 SQIVND (reference sequence). The CDR3 covers 14 residues. The junction had 8 bases not matched to a gene; V was cut back by 6 bases and J by 9 bases. CDR3 sequence reads: CASRPGQRFSPLHF. CDR3 sequence (DNA): TGTGCCAGTAGGCCGGGACAGAGGTTTTCACCCCTCCACTTT.

This clone occurred a few times. The chain combines TRBV25-1 with TRBJ1-2; D uncertain. Germline V CDR1 and CDR2: MGHDK, SYGVNS. The V and J ends lost 2 bases and 4 bases respectively, with 8 bases between them. CDR3 length: 13 residues. The CDR3 here is CASSERYTYGYTF. The CDR3 DNA is TGTGCCAGCAGTGAAAGATACACCTATGGCTACACCTTC.

With respect to this clone: This sample includes further DNA sequences coding for the same CDR3. J is TRBJ1-1 and V is TRBV19; D unresolved. The germline V gene has CDR1 LNHDA and CDR2 SQIVND (reference sequence). Trimming cost V 6 bases and J 5 bases, with 10 bases left between them. The CDR3 has 12 amino acids. The CDR3 DNA reads TGTGCCAGTAGCTGGGGAGGGACTGAAGCTTTCTTT. Amino acids: CASSWGGTEAFF.

J is TRBJ1-1 and V is TRBV5-3, with D hard to call. TRBV5-3 is designated an ORF whose function remains uncertain. V was trimmed by 1 base and J by 1 base, leaving 17 bases between them. The length of the CDR3 is 17 residues. CDR3 amino acids: CARSLPVAQEKNTEAFF. CDR3 nucleotide sequence: TGTGCCAGAAGCTTGCCGGTCGCCCAAGAGAAGAACACTGAAGCTTTCTTT.

This chain's CDR3 is CAISESTVYGYTF. CDR3 nucleotides: TGTGCCATCAGTGAGTCAACGGTCTATGGCTACACCTTC. J is TRBJ1-2 and V is TRBV10-3, with unresolved D. This CDR3 region has 13 residues. Germline V gives CDR1 ENHRY, CDR2 SYGVKD. Trimming took off 0 bases at V and 4 bases at J, with 6 bases between the two ends.

CDR3: CASSPRQPHRGIYGYTF. The CDR3, as DNA: TGTGCCAGCAGCCCTAGACAGCCGCATCGAGGTATCTATGGCTACACCTTC. The V and J genes are TRBV5-5 and TRBJ1-2; TRBD1 is a possible D gene (5 bases). Germline CDR1 SGHKS, CDR2 YYEKEE (reference sequence). This CDR3 is 17 amino acids long. Trimming removed 4 bases at V and 4 bases at J, with 23 bases between. The full variable domain, completed using reference TRBV5-5 and TRBJ1-2, is DAGVTQSPTHLIKTRGQQVTLRCSPISGHKSVSWYQQVLGQGPQFIFQYYEKEERGRGNFPDRFSARQFPNYSSELNVNALLLGDSALYLCASSPRQPHRGIYGYTFGSGTRLTVV.

The rearrangement uses TRBV29-1 and TRBJ1-2, with D maybe TRBD1 (5 bases). The CDR3 has 13 residues. Germline CDR1 SQVTM, CDR2 ANQGSEA. The ends were cut back, 7 bases at V and 8 bases at J, with 20 bases in the middle. The CDR3 loop reads CSADSSQGRGYTF. In DNA, the CDR3 is TGCAGCGCCGATTCCTCTCAGGGTAGGGGCTACACCTTC.

The rearrangement joins TRBV9 to TRBJ1-1; no definite D call. CDR3 size: 14 residues. V was clipped by 4 bases and J by 0 bases, with 10 bases between them. In germline, CDR1 is SGDLS, CDR2 YYNGEE. CDR3 bases: TGTGCCAGCAGCTTCGACGGAGTGAACACTGAAGCTTTCTTT. Translating gives CASSFDGVNTEAFF.

The chain couples TRBV2 to TRBJ1-1, with a possible D match to TRBD1 (5 bases). The CDR3 covers 13 residues. Between the trimmed V and J ends, which lost 7 bases and 6 bases, there was a span of 15 bases. CDR1 is SNHLY and CDR2 is FYNNEI in the germline V gene. This CDR3 is CASIQGMLAEAFF. Written as DNA, the CDR3 is TGTGCCAGCATCCAGGGTATGTTGGCTGAAGCTTTCTTT.

The chain carries TRBV5-4 and TRBJ1-2; 9 bases fit TRBD1. The CDR3 contains 14 residues. The J segment lost 6 bases and the V segment lost 1 base, leaving 4 bases of the junction unmatched. Germline CDR1 SGHNT, CDR2 YYREEE (reference sequence). The DNA of the CDR3 is TGTGCCAGCAGCTTGCTACAGGGGGCTGATGGCTACACCTTC. Residues: CASSLLQGADGYTF.

The chain links TRBV28 to TRBJ1-2; perhaps TRBD1 as D (6 bases). The CDR3 covers 13 residues. The germline V gene encodes CDR1 MDHEN and CDR2 SYDVKM. V was clipped by 8 bases and J by 8 bases, with 18 bases between them. CDR3 nucleotide sequence: TGTGCCAGCGAGACCGGACAGTTTTGGGGCTACACCTTC. Protein sequence: CASETGQFWGYTF.

This rearrangement joins TRBV10-3 to TRBJ1-2; 9 nucleotides match TRBD1. The trim removed 5 bases at V and 10 bases at J, leaving 8 bases unmatched. Per germline, CDR1 ENHRY and CDR2 SYGVKD. The CDR3 totals 13 residues. For the CDR3, the DNA is TGTGCCATCAGTTTCGGACAGGGGACGGACTACACCTTC. Encoded protein: CAISFGQGTDYTF.

Here the CDR3 reads CASSWTSPGPYEQYF. CDR3 nucleotide sequence: TGCGCCAGCAGCTGGACTAGCCCGGGCCCCTACGAGCAGTACTTC. V usage is TRBV5-1 and J usage is TRBJ2-7; 8 bases match TRBD2. CDR1 is SGHRS and CDR2 is YFSETQ in the germline V gene. Losses at the gene ends were 3 bases for V and 2 bases for J; bases not matched to a gene: 7. CDR3 length: 15 residues.

This clone appeared a single time. The chain carries TRBV5-1 and TRBJ2-7; D possibly corresponds to TRBD1 (5 bases). V gave up 0 bases and J gave up 6 bases, with 10 bases separating them. The CDR3 is 13 residues long. Per germline, CDR1 SGHRS and CDR2 YFSETQ. The CDR3 region is CASSLDRSLEQYF. CDR3 nucleotides: TGCGCCAGCAGCTTGGACAGGTCGCTCGAGCAGTACTTC.

The genes are TRBV15 and TRBJ1-4; tentative D call: TRBD1 (5 bases). CDR1 LNHNV and CDR2 YYDKDF come from the germline V gene (reference sequence). V lost 5 bases to trimming and J lost 8 bases, with 15 bases between them. The CDR3 runs to 14 residues. The CDR3 DNA sequence: TGTGCCACCAGCGGTTACGGAAGGGGAGAAAAACTGTTTTTT. Amino acids: CATSGYGRGEKLFF.

The chain combines TRBV11-1 with TRBJ1-1; D is perhaps TRBD1 (6 bases). The CDR3 runs 15 residues. Germline assignment: CDR1 SGHAT and CDR2 FQDESV (reference sequence). V was trimmed by 1 base and J by 4 bases, leaving 13 bases between them. CDR3 region: CASSLGQVRSTEAFF. The CDR3 DNA sequence: TGTGCCAGCAGCTTAGGACAGGTGCGGAGCACTGAAGCTTTCTTT.

The chain combines TRBV2 with TRBJ1-1; no reliable D call. CDR1 is SNHLY, CDR2 FYNNEI, per germline. The CDR3 spans 16 residues. V was clipped by 0 bases and J by 6 bases, with 17 bases between them. CDR3 in amino acids: CASSEALLDSSAEAFF. The CDR3 nucleotides read TGTGCCAGCAGTGAAGCGCTTTTGGACTCTTCGGCTGAAGCTTTCTTT.